One sample yielded the 23 T cell receptor beta chains listed below, sequenced in a study of T cells in Graves' hyperthyroidism and ophthalmopathy. RNA transcripts served as the template for amplifying TCR beta CDR3 regions. HTBI primers were the set used in a first-round RT-PCR of the TCR CDR3. TCRdb re-analysed the multiplex PCR reads in MiXCR, keeping a single row per CDR3 protein. Of a few hundred thousand distinct CDR3 sequences in the sample, about 15% were seen once. The sequenced sample consisted of blood. All receptors derive from a woman aged 30 to 39 with Graves' hyperthyroidism.

This clonotype was seen repeatedly, ten times or more. CDR3 sequence reads: CAWSMGLGGQETQYF. CDR3 DNA: TGTGCCTGGAGTATGGGACTAGGCGGCCAAGAGACCCAGTACTTC. The rearrangement uses TRBV30 and TRBJ2-5, with 8 nucleotides matching TRBD2. Trimming cost V 2 bases and J 1 base; bases outside gene matches: 6. CDR1 and CDR2 (germline): GTSNPN, SVGIG (reference sequence). This CDR3 contains 15 residues.

This clonotype was recorded many times. The rearrangement links TRBV15 to TRBJ2-5; no definite D call. This CDR3 region has 13 residues. Deletions cut 3 bases from V and 1 base from J, with 6 bases between. Germline V gene sequence: CDR1 LNHNV, CDR2 YYDKDF (reference sequence). The CDR3 DNA is TGTGCCACCAGCAGGGAGCTCCAAGAGACCCAGTACTTC. Encoded protein: CATSRELQETQYF.

This clonotype came up many times. The rearrangement joins TRBV2 to TRBJ1-5, with 7 bases aligning to TRBD1. V lost 3 bases and J lost 3; bases outside the gene matches: 2. The V gene's germline CDR1 is SNHLY and CDR2 FYNNEI. This CDR3 has 14 amino acids. The CDR3, as DNA: TGTGCCAGCAGTGAGGACAGGCTCAATCAGCCCCAGCATTTT. Its translation is CASSEDRLNQPQHF.

The chain is built from TRBV9 and TRBJ2-5; 8 bases are a match to TRBD1. Germline V gene sequence: CDR1 SGDLS, CDR2 YYNGEE. The CDR3 is made up of 13 amino acids. V shed 1 base and J 5 bases; nucleotides not matched to a gene: 1. The DNA of the CDR3 is TGTGCCAGCAGCGTAAACAGGGGGGAGACCCAGTACTTC. Amino acids: CASSVNRGETQYF.

This clonotype was observed many times. The CDR3 region is CAWRGSSGTGELFF. The DNA of the CDR3 is TGTGCCTGGAGGGGGTCTAGCGGAACCGGGGAGCTGTTTTTT. The chain recombines TRBV30 with TRBJ2-2; 7 bases match TRBD2. The CDR3 is 14 amino acids. Germline lookup yields CDR1 GTSNPN and CDR2 SVGIG (reference sequence). J gave up 5 bases and V 3 bases, and 6 bases lay outside the gene matches.

The V gene is TRBV6-4, the J gene TRBJ1-1, with unresolved D. CDR1 MRHNA and CDR2 SNTAGT come from the germline V gene. The CDR3 extends over 14 amino acids. V was pared by 0 bases and J by 0 bases, with 5 bases between. This chain's CDR3 is CASSDSQLNTEAFF. For the CDR3, the DNA is TGTGCCAGCAGTGACTCGCAGCTGAACACTGAAGCTTTCTTT.

As regards this clonotype: A much larger clone sits a single nucleotide away, making a read error possible. The genes are TRBV11-2 and TRBJ2-1; 7 nucleotides line up with TRBD1. J gave up 8 bases and V 5 bases, and 3 bases lay outside the gene matches. Germline CDR1 reads SGHAT; CDR2 reads FQNNGV. This CDR3 is built from 12 residues. The CDR3 protein is CASSNRGYEQFF. The CDR3 DNA reads as TGTGCCAGCAGCAACAGGGGTTATGAGCAGTTCTTC.

The table lists this clonotype with many counts. The gene calls are TRBV7-9 and TRBJ2-1, with 7 bases lining up with TRBD2. With V trimmed by 4 bases and J by 0 bases, 9 bases remained unmatched. Germline V gene data show CDR1 as SEHNR and CDR2 as FQNEAQ (reference sequence). The CDR3 spans 17 residues. CDR3 sequence: CASSSGLGGSSYNEQFF. The CDR3 nucleotides read TGTGCCAGCAGCTCTGGACTCGGCGGGAGCTCCTACAATGAGCAGTTCTTC. The full variable domain, completed using reference TRBV7-9 and TRBJ2-1, is DTGVSQNPRHKITKRGQNVTFRCDPISEHNRLYWYRQTLGQGPEFLTYFQNEAQLEKSRLLSDRFSAERPKGSFSTLEIQRTEQGDSAMYLCASSSGLGGSSYNEQFFGPGTRLTVL.

In its sample, this clonotype was seen a few times. The V and J genes are TRBV9 and TRBJ2-2; 7 nucleotides match TRBD1. The CDR3 has 15 amino acids. The V gene end was trimmed by 0 bases and the J gene end by 6 bases; junction bases not matched to a gene: 5. CDR1 and CDR2 from the germline V gene are SGDLS and YYNGEE. The CDR3 nucleotides read TGTGCCAGCAGCGTAGGACAGGGTTATGCCGGGGAGCTGTTTTTT. It translates to CASSVGQGYAGELFF.

This clonotype came up many times. The gene calls are TRBV3-1 and TRBJ2-5, with 13 bases fitting TRBD2. The V gene end was trimmed by 2 bases and the J gene end by 5 bases; junction bases not matched to a gene: 2. The CDR3 consists of 15 residues. Germline lookup yields CDR1 LGHDT and CDR2 YNNKEL (reference sequence). The CDR3 spells CASSQRLAGGETQYF. The CDR3 DNA sequence: TGTGCCAGCAGCCAAAGACTAGCGGGAGGTGAGACCCAGTACTTC.

This clonotype was found a few times. This chain connects TRBV30 to TRBJ1-1; 9 bases map to TRBD1. The V gene end was trimmed by 4 bases and the J gene end by 13 bases; junction bases not matched to a gene: 19. The length of the CDR3 is 15 residues. Germline V lookup: CDR1 GTSNPN, CDR2 SVGIG (reference sequence). CDR3 DNA sequence: TGTGCCTGGAATCCCATCAGGACAGGGGCCTCATTGGGTTTCTTT. Amino acids: CAWNPIRTGASLGFF.

This clonotype appeared a single time. This chain uses TRBV4-2 with TRBJ2-5; D not resolved. Trimming took off 4 bases at V and 5 bases at J, with 14 bases between the two ends. Per the germline V gene, CDR1 is LGHNA and CDR2 is YNFKEQ. This CDR3 spans 14 amino acids. The chain's CDR3 is CASSLSDLGETQYF. In nucleotides, the CDR3 is TGTGCCAGCAGCCTATCGGACCTTGGGGAGACCCAGTACTTC.

This sequence joins TRBV28 and TRBJ2-4; 7 bases line up with TRBD1. V lost 6 bases and J lost 3; bases outside the gene matches: 2. This CDR3 is built from 13 residues. The germline gives CDR1 MDHEN, CDR2 SYDVKM. The CDR3, as DNA: TGTGCCAGCAGGAGGGACAGCAAAAACATTCAGTACTTC. Translated: CASRRDSKNIQYF. Variable domain in full (rest from reference TRBV28 and TRBJ2-4): DVKVTQSSRYLVKRTGEKVFLECVQDMDHENMFWYRQDPGLGLRLIYFSYDVKMKEKGDIPEGYSVSREKKERFSLILESASTNQTSMYLCASRRDSKNIQYFGAGTRLSVL.

The sample holds a few counts of this clonotype. J is TRBJ1-3 and V is TRBV27; maybe TRBD1 (6 bases). Germline CDR1 and CDR2: MNHEY and SMNVEV (reference sequence). The CDR3 is 18 residues long. With 6 bases removed from V and 2 bases from J, the gap between germline ends came to 23 bases. CDR3 in DNA: TGTGCCAGCAGACTCCACAGGGCCCTGCTCCGGACTGGAAACACCATATATTTT. Its protein product is CASRLHRALLRTGNTIYF.

This clonotype was seen repeatedly, ten times or more. The V gene is TRBV28, the J gene TRBJ1-1; weak D call: TRBD1 (6 bases). The CDR3 has 16 residues. The germline V gene has CDR1 MDHEN and CDR2 SYDVKM. V was pared by 6 bases and J by 2 bases, with 19 bases between. The CDR3 protein is CASSLPRGARNTEAFF. CDR3 DNA sequence: TGTGCCAGCAGCCTGCCCCGGGGGGCTCGAAACACTGAAGCTTTCTTT. Drawing the rest from reference TRBV28 and TRBJ1-1, the complete variable domain is DVKVTQSSRYLVKRTGEKVFLECVQDMDHENMFWYRQDPGLGLRLIYFSYDVKMKEKGDIPEGYSVSREKKERFSLILESASTNQTSMYLCASSLPRGARNTEAFFGQGTRLTVV.

Notes on this clonotype: This may come from a read error, since a much larger clone is one base off. V usage is TRBV12-3 or TRBV12-4 and J usage is TRBJ2-5, with 8 bases matching TRBD2. This CDR3 region has 15 residues. CDR3 region: CASSFTGGPQETRYF. CDR3 nucleotide sequence: TGTGCCAGCAGTTTTACGGGAGGGCCTCAAGAGACCCGGTACTTC.

The CDR3 DNA reads TGTGCCAGCAGCCAGGTCCGGGACAGCGGATACAAAAACATTCAGTACTTC. Translation gives CASSQVRDSGYKNIQYF. The chain couples TRBV3-1 to TRBJ2-4; 7 nucleotides agree with TRBD1. The CDR3 runs 17 residues. Trimming cost V 3 bases and J 3 bases; bases outside gene matches: 11. From germline, CDR1 is LGHDT and CDR2 YNNKEL (reference sequence).

This clonotype came up many times. The V gene is TRBV7-2, the J gene TRBJ1-5; tentative D call: TRBD1 (6 bases). The germline V gene encodes CDR1 SGHTA and CDR2 FQGNSA. This CDR3 has 14 amino acids. V dropped 4 bases and J dropped 6 bases, with 13 bases sitting between them. CDR3 loop: CASSYMAQGQPQHF. DNA of the CDR3: TGTGCCAGCAGCTATATGGCACAGGGTCAGCCCCAGCATTTT. Supplemented by reference TRBV7-2 and TRBJ1-5, the full variable domain reads GAGVSQSPSNKVTEKGKDVELRCDPISGHTALYWYRQSLGQGLEFLIYFQGNSAPDKSGLPSDRFSAERTGGSVSTLTIQRTQQEDSAVYLCASSYMAQGQPQHFGDGTRLSIL.

In the case of this clonotype: A read error is possible here, since a much larger clone lies one base away. The J gene is TRBJ2-7, the V gene TRBV18, with D perhaps matching TRBD1 (6 bases). Deletions cut 4 bases from V and 9 bases from J, with 13 bases between. This CDR3 has 12 residues. CDR1 KGHSH and CDR2 LQKENI come from the germline V gene. CDR3 DNA: TGTGCCAGCTCACTACGACAGGACCCGCAGTACTTC. Its protein product is CASSLRQDPQYF.

The chain uses TRBV25-1 and TRBJ2-2; D call uncertain. Germline loops: CDR1 MGHDK, CDR2 SYGVNS. Deletions cut 2 bases from V and 6 bases from J, with 10 bases between. This CDR3 has 14 amino acids. As DNA, the CDR3 is TGTGCCAGCAGTGAAAAGAGGTCCCCCGGGGAGCTGTTTTTT. This translates into CASSEKRSPGELFF. Full variable domain (rest looked up from reference TRBV25-1 and TRBJ2-2): EADIYQTPRYLVIGTGKKITLECSQTMGHDKMYWYQQDPGMELHLIHYSYGVNSTEKGDLSSESTVSRIRTEHFPLTLESARPSHTSQYLCASSEKRSPGELFFGEGSRLTVL.

Here the CDR3 reads CSARVPNRQDNVLTF. CDR3 DNA sequence: TGCAGTGCTAGGGTACCGAACCGACAGGACAACGTCCTGACTTTC. The genes are TRBV20-1 and TRBJ2-6; TRBD1 is a possible D gene (6 bases). The germline V gene encodes CDR1 DFQATT and CDR2 SNEGSKA (reference sequence). The CDR3 length is 15 residues. Trimming pared 3 bases from V and 9 bases from J, leaving 18 bases between.

The chain has TRBV20-1 and TRBJ2-2, with a weak D call TRBD1 (5 bases). This CDR3 has 14 residues. Germline loops: CDR1 DFQATT, CDR2 SNEGSKA (reference sequence). Between the trimmed V and J ends, which lost 3 bases and 1 base, there was a span of 9 bases. CDR3 protein: CSASLGQNTGELFF. CDR3 coding DNA: TGCAGTGCTAGTTTGGGGCAGAACACCGGGGAGCTGTTTTTT.

This clonotype was picked up a small number of times. The genes are TRBV24-1 and TRBJ2-1; 7 bases line up with TRBD1. This CDR3 comprises 14 residues. Germline assignment: CDR1 KGHDR and CDR2 SFDVKD. Trimming took 7 bases from V and 9 from J; bases not matched to a gene: 11. DNA of the CDR3: TGTGCCACCAGAGAGACAGGGAGTAGTAGTGAGCAGTTCTTC. Its translation is CATRETGSSSEQFF.